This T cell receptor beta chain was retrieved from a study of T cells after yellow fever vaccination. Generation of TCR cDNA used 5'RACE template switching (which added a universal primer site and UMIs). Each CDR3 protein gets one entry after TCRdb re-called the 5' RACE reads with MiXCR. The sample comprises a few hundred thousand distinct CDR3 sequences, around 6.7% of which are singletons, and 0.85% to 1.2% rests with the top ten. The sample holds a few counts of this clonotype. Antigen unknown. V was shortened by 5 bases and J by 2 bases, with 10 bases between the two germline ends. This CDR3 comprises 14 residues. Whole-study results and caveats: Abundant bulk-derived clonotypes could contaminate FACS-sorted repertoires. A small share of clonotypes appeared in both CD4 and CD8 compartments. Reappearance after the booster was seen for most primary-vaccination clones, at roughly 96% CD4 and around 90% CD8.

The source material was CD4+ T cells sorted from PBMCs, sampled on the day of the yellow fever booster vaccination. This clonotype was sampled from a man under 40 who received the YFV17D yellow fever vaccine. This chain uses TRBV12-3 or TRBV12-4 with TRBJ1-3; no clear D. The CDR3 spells CASSPLGAGNTIYF. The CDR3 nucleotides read TGTGCCAGCAGTCCCCTGGGAGCTGGAAACACCATATATTTT.